This passage covers 9 T cell receptor beta chains from one sample sequenced in a study of blood T cell repertoires in COVID-19. Assay used: immunoSEQ multiplex PCR; TCRdb lists only in-frame clones, some missing. The sample holds under 250,000 clones, roughly 90% seen once. Sequenced: peripheral blood. The source of these receptors is a man in his fifties or sixties with COVID-19, enrolled during active disease.

This sequence joins TRBV10-1 and TRBJ2-7, with D unresolved. The germline V gene has CDR1 WNHNN and CDR2 SYGVQD (reference sequence). There are 11 residues in the CDR3. The germline V and J ends were trimmed by 3 bases and 3 bases, with 3 bases remaining between them. CDR3 protein: CASSDGYEQYF. CDR3 nucleotides: TGCGCCAGCAGTGACGGCTACGAGCAGTACTTC.

The chain couples TRBV5-1 to TRBJ1-2, with a possible D match to TRBD1 (5 bases). V shed 0 bases and J shed 5 bases, with 11 bases lying between them. The germline V gene has CDR1 SGHRS and CDR2 YFSETQ. The CDR3 totals 14 residues. This CDR3 reads CASSLDRTEYGYTF. In DNA, the CDR3 is TGCGCCAGCAGCTTGGACAGGACGGAGTATGGCTACACCTTC.

The V and J genes are TRBV4-3 and TRBJ1-4; D possibly corresponds to TRBD1 (6 bases). From germline, CDR1 is LGHNA and CDR2 YSLEER. Trimming cost V 7 bases and J 0 bases, with 12 bases left between them. The length of the CDR3 is 15 residues. The CDR3 spells CASTRDKATNEKLFF. The CDR3, as DNA: TGCGCCAGCACACGGGACAAAGCAACTAATGAAAAACTGTTTTTT.

The chain uses TRBV11-3 and TRBJ2-1, with TRBD2 as a possible D gene (7 bases). The CDR3 totals 14 residues. CDR1 is SGHNT, CDR2 YENEEA, per germline. V lost 5 bases to trimming and J lost 7 bases, with 15 bases between them. The CDR3 sequence: CASSPKGGANEQFF. In DNA form, the CDR3 reads TGTGCCAGCAGCCCAAAAGGGGGGGCGAATGAGCAGTTCTTC.

This chain links TRBV7-2 with TRBJ2-7; D is unresolved. Germline V gene lookup returns CDR1 SGHTA and CDR2 FQGNSA. V was shortened by 6 bases and J by 1 base, with 10 bases between the two germline ends. This CDR3 is 13 amino acids long. CDR3 DNA sequence: TGTGCCAGCAGGCCGGGTTCTTCCTACGAGCAGTACTTC. It is translated as CASRPGSSYEQYF.

The chain joins TRBV24-1 to TRBJ2-1; 7 positions agree with TRBD2. The trim removed 1 base at V and 3 bases at J, leaving 5 bases unmatched. Germline CDR1 and CDR2: KGHDR and SFDVKD. The CDR3 loop spans 16 amino acids. The CDR3 reads CATSDFGGRGYNEQFF. The CDR3 DNA reads as TGTGCCACCAGTGATTTCGGGGGGAGAGGCTACAATGAGCAGTTCTTC.

V and J are TRBV11-3 and TRBJ2-2, with TRBD1 identical over 7 bases. In germline, CDR1 is SGHNT, CDR2 YENEEA. V was clipped by 1 base and J by 6 bases; unmatched bases: 2. This CDR3 is 14 amino acids long. This CDR3 is CASSLGQGAGELFF. The CDR3, as DNA: TGTGCCAGCAGCTTAGGGCAGGGGGCCGGGGAGCTGTTTTTT.

The chain couples TRBV2 to TRBJ2-1; tentatively, D is TRBD2 (7 bases). V lost 8 bases, J lost 9 bases, and 20 bases lay in between. This CDR3 contains 14 residues. Per germline, CDR1 SNHLY and CDR2 FYNNEI. The CDR3 loop is CASSGGLAPGEQFF. Written as DNA, the CDR3 is TGTGCCAGCTCCGGGGGGCTAGCTCCCGGTGAGCAGTTCTTC.

This chain uses TRBV6-5 with TRBJ2-7; D is undetermined. CDR1 and CDR2 from the germline V gene are MNHEY and SVGAGI. The CDR3 has 14 amino acids. V was cut by 0 bases and J by 4 bases, with 10 bases left in between. CDR3 amino acids: CASSYSSTDYEQYF. CDR3 DNA: TGTGCCAGCAGTTACTCGAGTACTGATTACGAGCAGTACTTC.